This entry lists 14 T cell receptor beta chains sequenced from one sample in a study of T cell repertoires and HLA-DP antigens. Sequenced by immunoSEQ multiplex PCR; TCRdb stores in-frame clones only, minus some. The sample has roughly 70,000 clones, roughly 75% seen once. The antigens these receptors bind are not known. The sequencing input was CD4+ T cells from PBMCs. The receptors were gathered from a man aged 60-69 years in good health and CMV-seronegative.

This chain uses TRBV6-5 with TRBJ1-5; no clear D. The V end was cut by 5 bases, the J end by 0 bases, with 5 bases between. Per the germline V gene, CDR1 is MNHEY and CDR2 is SVGAGI. CDR3 length: 13 residues. CDR3 sequence (DNA): TGTGCCAGCAGTACAAATAGCAATCAGCCCCAGCATTTT. It yields the protein CASSTNSNQPQHF.

This clone was detected once. The J gene is TRBJ2-7, the V gene TRBV21-1; the tabulated D call, TRBD2, remains unverified against the DNA. TRBV21-1 is assigned pseudogene status. CDR3 length equals 16 residues. The CDR3 sequence: CANLPGLKINLYEQYV. CDR3 DNA: TGTGCCAACCTTCCGGGACTCAAGATAAATTTATACGAGCAGTACGTC.

The chain uses TRBV19 and TRBJ1-6; D is unresolved. Trimming shortened V by 3 bases and J by 7 bases, and 10 bases separated the two germline ends. Germline V gene sequence: CDR1 LNHDA, CDR2 SQIVND (reference sequence). The CDR3 sequence is 14 residues long. The CDR3 DNA sequence: TGTGCCAGTAGTATGGGCAGAGGAAATTCACCCCTCCACTTT. Translating it yields CASSMGRGNSPLHF.

The chain has TRBV9 and TRBJ1-2, with 10 bases identical to TRBD1. The CDR3 totals 15 residues. The ends lost 2 bases at V and 2 bases at J; junction bases unmatched: 3. Germline values: CDR1 SGDLS, CDR2 YYNGEE. The chain's CDR3 is CASSVGDRGNYGYTF. The DNA of the CDR3 is TGTGCCAGCAGCGTGGGGGACAGGGGCAACTATGGCTACACCTTC.

The V gene is TRBV6-1, the J gene TRBJ2-5; weak D call: TRBD2 (7 bases). From germline, CDR1 is MNHNS and CDR2 SASEGT. V was trimmed by 2 bases and J by 2 bases, leaving 15 bases between them. This CDR3 has 16 residues. CDR3 residues: CASSELLGGGQETQYF. For the CDR3, the DNA is TGTGCCAGCAGTGAATTATTAGGGGGGGGACAAGAGACCCAGTACTTC.

V gene TRBV5-8 combines with J gene TRBJ1-1; 9 nucleotides line up with TRBD1. V lost 4 bases to trimming and J lost 1 base; unmatched junction nucleotides: 5. The CDR3 runs to 15 residues. Germline CDR1 is SGHTS and CDR2 is YDEGEE. The CDR3, as DNA: TGTGCCAGCAGCCCGTGGGACAGGGAGAACACTGAAGCTTTCTTT. Protein sequence: CASSPWDRENTEAFF.

This chain uses TRBV7-9 with TRBJ2-7, with TRBD1 as a possible D gene (6 bases). The CDR3 has 14 residues. The germline V gene encodes CDR1 SEHNR and CDR2 FQNEAQ (reference sequence). V was cut by 5 bases and J by 1 base, with 12 bases left in between. The CDR3 region is CASSHWDTSYEQYV. The DNA for the CDR3 is TGTGCCAGCAGCCATTGGGACACTTCCTACGAGCAGTACGTC.

The CDR3, as DNA: TGTGCCTGGATGGGCTCTGGAAACACCATATATTTT. It translates to CAWMGSGNTIYF. The chain couples TRBV30 to TRBJ1-3; D is uncertain. The V end was cut by 4 bases, the J end by 0 bases, with 4 bases between. The CDR3 is 12 residues long. Germline assignment: CDR1 GTSNPN and CDR2 SVGIG (reference sequence).

The rearrangement links TRBV5-1 to TRBJ1-1, with D possibly TRBD1 on 6 matching bases. The CDR3 length is 14 residues. CDR1 SGHRS and CDR2 YFSETQ come from the germline V gene. Trimming shortened V by 2 bases and J by 4 bases, and 12 bases separated the two germline ends. For the CDR3, the DNA is TGCGCCAGCAGCTTTGGGGAGGGGGGCACTGAAGCTTTCTTT. Its protein is CASSFGEGGTEAFF.

The chain has TRBV7-9 and TRBJ2-5; D gene uncertain. The V gene lost 3 bases and the J gene lost 5 bases, with 13 bases spanning the gap. The CDR3 extends over 14 amino acids. The germline V gene encodes CDR1 SEHNR and CDR2 FQNEAQ (reference sequence). The CDR3: CASSFDRAVETQYF. In DNA, the CDR3 is TGTGCCAGCAGCTTCGACCGAGCAGTCGAGACCCAGTACTTC.

The chain recombines TRBV10-3 with TRBJ1-1; possible D gene TRBD1, 5 bases. Germline CDR1 reads ENHRY; CDR2 reads SYGVKD. The CDR3 spans 13 residues. Trimming cost V 5 bases and J 8 bases, with 15 bases left between them. The DNA of the CDR3 is TGTGCCATCAGTCCCCCGGGGCCTGGAGAAGCTTTCTTT. This codes for CAISPPGPGEAFF.

V and J are TRBV19 and TRBJ1-1; unclear D gene. CDR3 size: 14 residues. Germline CDR1 and CDR2: LNHDA and SQIVND (reference sequence). V lost 1 base and J lost 6, with 12 bases in between. The CDR3 bases are TGTGCCAGTAGTATAGCTTTCCAAAGCTCTGAAGCTTTCTTT. Its translation is CASSIAFQSSEAFF.

The V gene is TRBV5-6, the J gene TRBJ2-7; D is perhaps TRBD1 or TRBD2 (5 bases each). The CDR3 extends over 14 amino acids. V lost 3 bases and J lost 5, with 15 bases in between. CDR1 and CDR2 (germline): SGHDT, YYEEEE. CDR3 sequence reads: CASSSGTLRNEQYV. The CDR3 DNA follows: TGTGCCAGCAGCTCCGGGACCCTCAGGAACGAGCAGTACGTC.

The chain joins TRBV6-5 to TRBJ1-2; TRBD1 is a possible D gene (5 bases). The CDR3 runs 16 residues. Germline CDR1 is MNHEY and CDR2 is SVGAGI. V was pared by 0 bases and J by 4 bases, with 15 bases between. The CDR3 here is CASSYSHRLPSYGYTF. The CDR3 region has the DNA TGTGCCAGCAGTTACTCGCACAGGCTCCCTTCCTATGGCTACACCTTC.